One and the same sample provided the 2 T cell receptor beta chains below, sequenced in a study of blood T cell repertoires in COVID-19. The method was immunoSEQ multiplex PCR; TCRdb's version includes in-frame clones alone and lacks a portion of them. The sample has about 300,000 clones, around nine tenths seen once; the top ten hold over 2.5%. The sequenced material came from PBMCs or T cells enriched from blood (not recorded which). The receptors stem from a young woman who had recovered from COVID-19.

This clone was seen ten or more times. The chain recombines TRBV7-6 with TRBJ1-1; 7 nucleotides line up with TRBD1. V lost 2 bases and J lost 8; bases outside the gene matches: 2. CDR3 size: 12 residues. The germline CDR1 and CDR2 sequences are SGHVS and FNYEAQ. The CDR3 spells CASSLPQGEAFF. The DNA of the CDR3 is TGTGCCAGCAGCTTACCACAGGGGGAAGCTTTCTTT.

This chain connects TRBV13 to TRBJ2-7, with TRBD1 matching 9 bases. The ends lost 0 bases at V and 6 bases at J; junction bases unmatched: 6. This CDR3 comprises 15 residues. Germline values: CDR1 PRHDT, CDR2 FYEKMQ (reference sequence). CDR3 protein: CASSLGTGGFSEQYF. The CDR3 DNA reads TGTGCCAGCAGCTTAGGGACAGGGGGGTTCTCCGAGCAGTACTTC. The full variable domain, its missing parts supplied by reference TRBV13 and TRBJ2-7, is AAGVIQSPRHLIKEKRETATLKCYPIPRHDTVYWYQQGPGQDPQFLISFYEKMQSDKGSIPDRFSAQQFSDYHSELNMSSLELGDSALYFCASSLGTGGFSEQYFGPGTRLTVT.